The next 23 T cell receptor beta chains were all read from a single sample in a study of cytomegalovirus exposure and HLA in healthy donors. With 60 Vbeta and 13 Jbeta primers, the PCR was carried out. Sequencing was performed with immunoSEQ multiplex PCR; in TCRdb, only in-frame clones are kept and a portion is missing. The sample yields roughly 100,000 clones, 10% to 15% seen once. The sequencing input was PBMCs. The receptors were gathered from a man between 35 and 55 years old in good health and CMV-seropositive.

This clone occurred a few times. The V gene is TRBV5-1, the J gene TRBJ2-1; 8 bases are shared with TRBD1. CDR3 length: 14 residues. V dropped 1 base and J dropped 9; count of bases not matched to a gene: 6. CDR1 is SGHRS and CDR2 is YFSETQ in the germline V gene. CDR3 DNA: TGCGCCAGCAGCTTGCAGGGACAGGTTAGTGAGCAGTTCTTC. Protein product: CASSLQGQVSEQFF.

This chain connects TRBV5-4 to TRBJ2-3; 8 nucleotides match TRBD2. Germline CDR1 reads SGHNT; CDR2 reads YYREEE (reference sequence). Unmatched junction bases numbered 6, after V lost 3 bases and J lost 3 bases. The CDR3 is 15 amino acids. The CDR3 spells CASSSSTSVTDTQYF. Here the CDR3 DNA reads TGTGCCAGCAGCTCCTCGACTAGCGTAACAGATACGCAGTATTTT.

CDR3 region: CASSFGGAYGYTF. DNA of the CDR3: TGTGCCAGCAGCTTTGGGGGGGCGTATGGCTACACCTTC. The V call is TRBV7-2, the J call TRBJ1-2, with D tentatively TRBD1 (6 bases). This CDR3 comprises 13 residues. Germline CDR1 reads SGHTA; CDR2 reads FQGNSA. The V and J ends lost 3 bases and 5 bases respectively, with 10 bases between them.

This clone showed up just a few times. This sequence joins TRBV6-5 and TRBJ1-5; perhaps TRBD1 as D (5 bases). Germline CDR1 MNHEY, CDR2 SVGAGI. There are 14 residues in the CDR3. Trimming removed 6 bases from V and 5 bases from J, with 14 bases in between. In DNA, the CDR3 is TGTGCCAGCAGCCTGAGGGAGGGGTATCAGCCCCAGCATTTT. It codes for CASSLREGYQPQHF.

This clone was seen a few times. The V gene is TRBV19, the J gene TRBJ2-7; 8 nucleotides align to TRBD2. Looked up from germline, CDR1 is LNHDA and CDR2 is SQIVND (reference sequence). V was pared by 3 bases and J by 6 bases, with 7 bases of the junction left unmatched. The CDR3 consists of 14 residues. CDR3 sequence reads: CASSISGGPVEQYF. The CDR3 DNA reads as TGTGCCAGTAGTATTTCGGGAGGGCCCGTCGAGCAGTACTTC.

V and J are TRBV7-9 and TRBJ2-5, with 9 bases lining up with TRBD1. Germline V CDR1 and CDR2: SEHNR, FQNEAQ (reference sequence). The CDR3 spans 14 residues. With V trimmed by 4 bases and J by 3 bases, 3 bases remained unmatched. The chain's CDR3 is CASSSTGGEETQYF. For the CDR3, the DNA is TGTGCCAGCAGCTCCACAGGGGGCGAAGAGACCCAGTACTTC. Filled out from reference TRBV7-9 and TRBJ2-5, the complete variable domain reads DTGVSQNPRHKITKRGQNVTFRCDPISEHNRLYWYRQTLGQGPEFLTYFQNEAQLEKSRLLSDRFSAERPKGSFSTLEIQRTEQGDSAMYLCASSSTGGEETQYFGPGTRLLVL.

The chain links TRBV2 to TRBJ2-7; TRBD2 agrees at 8 bases. V shed 8 bases and J 2 bases; nucleotides not matched to a gene: 20. Germline V gene data show CDR1 as SNHLY and CDR2 as FYNNEI. The CDR3 has 18 amino acids. The CDR3, as DNA: TGTGCCAGCCGACGTAGCGGGACCCCCCGGGCCCTAACCTACGAGCAGTACTTC. This translates into CASRRSGTPRALTYEQYF.

This rearrangement joins TRBV18 to TRBJ2-2, with D unresolved. The V end was cut by 5 bases, the J end by 0 bases, with 13 bases between. The CDR3 sequence is 16 residues long. The germline CDR1 and CDR2 sequences are KGHSH and LQKENI. CDR3 protein: CASSLGRQSNTGELFF. CDR3 bases: TGTGCCAGCTCATTGGGCAGACAATCGAACACCGGGGAGCTGTTTTTT.

The V call is TRBV5-6, the J call TRBJ2-5; D is perhaps TRBD1 (5 bases). This CDR3 spans 15 amino acids. Trimming removed 4 bases from V and 2 bases from J, with 15 bases in between. Germline CDR1 reads SGHDT; CDR2 reads YYEEEE. In DNA, the CDR3 is TGTGCCAGCAGCCACCAGCTGGGGCCTCAAGAGACCCAGTACTTC. This codes for CASSHQLGPQETQYF.

This clone turned up a few times. This rearrangement joins TRBV6-4 to TRBJ2-1; 11 nucleotides align to TRBD2. With V trimmed by 0 bases and J by 7 bases, 2 bases remained unmatched. Germline lookup yields CDR1 MRHNA and CDR2 SNTAGT. This CDR3 spans 15 amino acids. The chain's CDR3 is CASSDSTSGRNEQFF. CDR3 nucleotide sequence: TGTGCCAGCAGTGACTCTACTAGCGGGAGAAATGAGCAGTTCTTC.

The chain has TRBV7-2 and TRBJ1-2, with 9 bases matching TRBD1. From germline, CDR1 is SGHTA and CDR2 FQGNSA. V dropped 5 bases and J dropped 5; count of bases not matched to a gene: 15. This CDR3 has 17 amino acids. The CDR3 coding sequence is TGTGCCAGCAGCCCGGGACAGGGACCAGCCCAGTCATATGGCTACACCTTC. Its translation: CASSPGQGPAQSYGYTF.

This clone was observed a few times. The chain is built from TRBV6-5 and TRBJ1-2, with D perhaps TRBD1 (6 bases). The CDR3 spans 14 residues. V was shortened by 6 bases and J by 0 bases, with 11 bases between the two germline ends. Germline V gene sequence: CDR1 MNHEY, CDR2 SVGAGI. CDR3 region: CASSLRGANYGYTF. DNA of the CDR3: TGTGCCAGCAGCCTCAGGGGAGCTAACTATGGCTACACCTTC.

This chain uses TRBV28 with TRBJ1-3, with 7 nucleotides matching TRBD1. The CDR3 totals 14 residues. Germline V gene sequence: CDR1 MDHEN, CDR2 SYDVKM. V lost 9 bases to trimming and J lost 2 bases; unmatched junction nucleotides: 7. This chain's CDR3 is CASLDRRAGNTIYF. The CDR3 nucleotides read TGTGCCAGTCTGGACAGGAGGGCTGGAAACACCATATATTTT.

This clone was found a few times. The chain is built from TRBV11-2 and TRBJ2-1, with 11 bases that match TRBD2. CDR1 is SGHAT, CDR2 FQNNGV, per germline. This CDR3 is 16 amino acids long. The V gene end was trimmed by 1 base and the J gene end by 7 bases; junction bases not matched to a gene: 6. The CDR3 spells CASSLALAGGGNEQFF. The CDR3 DNA reads as TGTGCCAGCAGCTTAGCTCTAGCGGGAGGAGGGAATGAGCAGTTCTTC.

The chain joins TRBV9 to TRBJ2-1; TRBD2 matches 7 bases. Losses at the gene ends were 1 base for V and 10 bases for J; bases not matched to a gene: 8. The CDR3 is 14 amino acids. Germline V lookup: CDR1 SGDLS, CDR2 YYNGEE. Written as DNA, the CDR3 is TGTGCCAGCAGCGTATCAGCGGGGAGTCCCGAGCAGTTCTTC. Translating it yields CASSVSAGSPEQFF.

The table lists this clone with a few counts. The J gene is TRBJ1-4, the V gene TRBV4-3; D might be TRBD1 (5 bases). The ends were cut back, 4 bases at V and 5 bases at J, with 8 bases in the middle. Germline V lookup: CDR1 LGHNA, CDR2 YSLEER. There are 13 residues in the CDR3. In nucleotides, the CDR3 is TGCGCCAGCAGCCGGGGCAGGAATGAAAAACTGTTTTTT. Translating gives CASSRGRNEKLFF.

This clone was seen a handful of times. This chain links TRBV9 with TRBJ2-5; perhaps TRBD1 as D (6 bases). Germline-derived CDR1 and CDR2 are SGDLS and YYNGEE. The germline V and J ends were trimmed by 4 bases and 6 bases, with 25 bases remaining between them. This CDR3 is 17 amino acids long. DNA for the CDR3: TGTGCCAGCAGCCCCTCGATCGGGACAAGAGGGAAACAGACCCAGTACTTC. This codes for CASSPSIGTRGKQTQYF.

V usage is TRBV6-5 and J usage is TRBJ2-3, with 11 bases matching TRBD2. The J segment lost 7 bases and the V segment lost 6 bases, leaving 9 bases of the junction unmatched. Germline CDR1 reads MNHEY; CDR2 reads SVGAGI. This CDR3 comprises 15 residues. The CDR3 loop is CASSNSGRAQNTQYF. Written as DNA, the CDR3 is TGTGCCAGCAGCAATAGCGGGAGGGCCCAGAATACGCAGTATTTT.

This clone was seen many times. The J gene is TRBJ1-2, the V gene TRBV7-2; unclear D gene. CDR3 length: 17 residues. The germline CDR1 and CDR2 sequences are SGHTA and FQGNSA. Deletions cut 4 bases from V and 8 bases from J, with 26 bases between. CDR3 sequence: CASSSYGQVSHLGGYTF. The DNA for the CDR3 is TGTGCCAGCAGCTCCTACGGCCAAGTTTCACACCTCGGGGGCTACACCTTC.

The genes are TRBV7-9 and TRBJ2-7; 9 bases fit TRBD1. Losses at the gene ends were 5 bases for V and 1 base for J; bases not matched to a gene: 3. Per the germline V gene, CDR1 is SEHNR and CDR2 is FQNEAQ (reference sequence). The CDR3 has 14 amino acids. The CDR3 region is CASSTDRGSYEQYF. The DNA for the CDR3 is TGTGCCAGCAGCACGGACAGGGGATCCTACGAGCAGTACTTC. The full variable domain, with the rest looked up from reference TRBV7-9 and TRBJ2-7, is DTGVSQNPRHKITKRGQNVTFRCDPISEHNRLYWYRQTLGQGPEFLTYFQNEAQLEKSRLLSDRFSAERPKGSFSTLEIQRTEQGDSAMYLCASSTDRGSYEQYFGPGTRLTVT.

CDR3 sequence: CASSLHGGPDPPYEQYF. DNA for the CDR3: TGCGCCAGCAGCCTCCACGGGGGGCCCGATCCCCCGTACGAGCAGTACTTC. The chain combines TRBV5-1 with TRBJ2-7; tentatively, D is TRBD2 (7 bases). The CDR3 has 17 amino acids. Germline CDR1 SGHRS, CDR2 YFSETQ. Trimming pared 4 bases from V and 4 bases from J, leaving 24 bases between.

This clone has ten or more counts. V usage is TRBV7-2 and J usage is TRBJ2-1; TRBD2 might be the D (5 bases). The CDR3 spans 16 residues. From germline, CDR1 is SGHTA and CDR2 FQGNSA. V dropped 4 bases and J dropped 5 bases, with 18 bases sitting between them. The CDR3 sequence is CASSSRESGLHNEQFF. The CDR3 DNA is TGTGCCAGCAGCTCTAGGGAGAGCGGCCTCCACAATGAGCAGTTCTTC. The complete variable domain, with remaining parts taken from reference TRBV7-2 and TRBJ2-1, reads GAGVSQSPSNKVTEKGKDVELRCDPISGHTALYWYRQSLGQGLEFLIYFQGNSAPDKSGLPSDRFSAERTGGSVSTLTIQRTQQEDSAVYLCASSSRESGLHNEQFFGPGTRLTVL.

This chain uses TRBV29-1 with TRBJ2-5; 7 nucleotides align to TRBD1. The CDR3 runs 13 residues. V shed 6 bases and J 5 bases; nucleotides not matched to a gene: 9. The V gene's germline CDR1 is SQVTM and CDR2 ANQGSEA. DNA for the CDR3: TGCAGCGTCGCGGCCGGGACAGAGGAGACCCAGTACTTC. As protein: CSVAAGTEETQYF.